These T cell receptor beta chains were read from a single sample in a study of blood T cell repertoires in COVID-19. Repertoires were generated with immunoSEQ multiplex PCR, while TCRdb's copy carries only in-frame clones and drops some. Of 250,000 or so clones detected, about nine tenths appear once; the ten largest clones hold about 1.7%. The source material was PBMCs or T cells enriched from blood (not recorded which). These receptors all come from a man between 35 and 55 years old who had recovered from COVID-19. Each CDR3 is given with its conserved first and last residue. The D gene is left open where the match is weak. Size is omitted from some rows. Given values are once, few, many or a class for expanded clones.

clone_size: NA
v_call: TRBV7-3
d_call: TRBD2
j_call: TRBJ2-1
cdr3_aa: CASSVIAGGFPYNEQFF
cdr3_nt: TGTGCCAGCAGCGTAATAGCGGGGGGTTTCCCCTACAATGAGCAGTTCTTC

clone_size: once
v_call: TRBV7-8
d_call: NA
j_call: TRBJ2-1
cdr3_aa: CASNQNRVSSYNEQFF
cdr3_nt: TGTGCCAGCAACCAAAACAGGGTGAGCTCCTACAATGAGCAGTTCTTC

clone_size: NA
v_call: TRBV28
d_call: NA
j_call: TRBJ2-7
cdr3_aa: CASSFWTGREYEQYF
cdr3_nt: TGTGCCAGCAGTTTCTGGACAGGGAGGGAGTACGAGCAGTACTTC

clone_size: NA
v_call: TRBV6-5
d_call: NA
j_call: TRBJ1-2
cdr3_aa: CASSLDRNYGYTF
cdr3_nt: TGTGCCAGCAGTCTCGACAGGAACTATGGCTACACCTTC

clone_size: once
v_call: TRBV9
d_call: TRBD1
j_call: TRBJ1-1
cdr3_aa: CASSPGQGNTEAFF
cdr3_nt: TGTGCCAGCAGCCCGGGACAGGGGAACACTGAAGCTTTCTTT

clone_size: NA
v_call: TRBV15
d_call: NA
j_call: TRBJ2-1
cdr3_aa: CATAGAELSSYNEQFF
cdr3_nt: TGTGCCACCGCTGGGGCCGAGCTCAGCTCCTACAATGAGCAGTTCTTC

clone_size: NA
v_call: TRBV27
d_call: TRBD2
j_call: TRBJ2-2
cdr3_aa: CASSLLAGTGELFF
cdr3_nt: TGTGCCAGCTCGTTACTAGCGGGAACCGGGGAGCTGTTTTTT

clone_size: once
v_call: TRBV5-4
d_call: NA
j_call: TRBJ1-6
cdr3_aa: CASSFHNNSPLHF
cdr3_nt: TGTGCCAGCAGCTTTCACAACAATTCACCCCTCCACTTT

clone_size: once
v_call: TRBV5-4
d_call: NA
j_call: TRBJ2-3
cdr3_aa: CASTVGTDTQYF
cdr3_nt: TGTGCCAGCACCGTCGGCACAGATACGCAGTATTTT

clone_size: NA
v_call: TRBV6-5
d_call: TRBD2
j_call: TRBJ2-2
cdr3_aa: CASSRGGDGELFF
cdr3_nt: TGTGCCAGCAGTCGGGGGGGCGACGGGGAGCTGTTTTTT

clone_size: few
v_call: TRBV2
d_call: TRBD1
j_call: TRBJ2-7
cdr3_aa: CASTGQGENYEQYF
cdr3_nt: TGTGCCAGCACCGGACAGGGGGAAAACTACGAGCAGTACTTC

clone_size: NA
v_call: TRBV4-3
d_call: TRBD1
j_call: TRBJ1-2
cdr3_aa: CASSQGGTGLFYGYTF
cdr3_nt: TGCGCCAGCAGCCAAGGGGGGACAGGGCTCTTTTATGGCTACACCTTC

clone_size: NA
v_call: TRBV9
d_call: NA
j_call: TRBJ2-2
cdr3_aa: CASSPLPETGELFF
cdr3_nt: TGTGCCAGCAGCCCCCTCCCTGAGACCGGGGAGCTGTTTTTT

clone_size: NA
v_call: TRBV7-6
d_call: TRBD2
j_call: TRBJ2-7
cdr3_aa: CASSPLAGPNEQYF
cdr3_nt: TGTGCCAGCAGCCCGCTAGCGGGCCCCAACGAGCAGTACTTC

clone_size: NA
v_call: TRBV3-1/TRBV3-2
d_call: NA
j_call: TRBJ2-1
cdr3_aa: CASSQGTGGSAGQFF
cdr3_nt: TGTGCCAGCAGCCAAGGAACCGGTGGCTCAGCGGGGCAGTTCTTC

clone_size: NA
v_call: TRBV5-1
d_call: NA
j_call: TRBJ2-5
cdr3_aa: CASSLSRHGGETQYF
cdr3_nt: TGCGCCAGCAGCTTGAGCAGGCATGGAGGGGAGACCCAGTACTTC

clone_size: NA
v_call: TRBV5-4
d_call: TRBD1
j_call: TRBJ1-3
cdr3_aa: CASSSFTGDDTIYF
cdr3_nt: TGTGCCAGCAGCTCCTTTACAGGGGACGACACCATATATTTT

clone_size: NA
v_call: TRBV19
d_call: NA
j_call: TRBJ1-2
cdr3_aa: CASSNQGYGYTF
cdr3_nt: TGTGCCAGTAGTAACCAGGGCTATGGCTACACCTTC

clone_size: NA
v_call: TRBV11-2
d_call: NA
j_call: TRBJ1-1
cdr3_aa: CASSSLPAGNTEAFF
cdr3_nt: TGTGCCAGCAGCTCCTTGCCGGCGGGAAACACTGAAGCTTTCTTT

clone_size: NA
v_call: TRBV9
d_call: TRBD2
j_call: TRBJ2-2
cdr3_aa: CASSVGGSGTGELFF
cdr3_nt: TGTGCCAGCAGCGTAGGAGGTAGCGGGACCGGGGAGCTGTTTTTT

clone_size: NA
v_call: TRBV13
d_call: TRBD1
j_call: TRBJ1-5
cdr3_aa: CASSLGRDRVTGQPQHF
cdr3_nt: TGTGCCAGCAGCTTAGGCCGGGACAGGGTAACTGGTCAGCCCCAGCATTTT

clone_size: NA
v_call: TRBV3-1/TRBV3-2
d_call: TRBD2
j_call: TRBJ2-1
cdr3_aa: CASSPLTSGGTTGQFF
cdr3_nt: TGTGCCAGCAGCCCTTTGACTAGCGGGGGGACCACTGGGCAGTTCTTC

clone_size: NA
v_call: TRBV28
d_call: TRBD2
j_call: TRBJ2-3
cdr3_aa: CASSQISGRPDTQYF
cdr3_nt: TGTGCCAGCAGTCAGATCAGCGGGAGGCCAGATACGCAGTATTTT

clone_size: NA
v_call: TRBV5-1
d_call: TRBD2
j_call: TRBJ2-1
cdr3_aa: CASSLGLAGVMDEQFF
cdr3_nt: TGCGCCAGCAGCCTGGGACTAGCGGGAGTGATGGATGAGCAGTTCTTC

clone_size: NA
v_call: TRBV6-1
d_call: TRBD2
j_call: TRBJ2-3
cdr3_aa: CASSAEAGAGTDTQYF
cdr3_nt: TGTGCCAGCAGTGCGGAGGCGGGAGCCGGCACAGATACGCAGTATTTT

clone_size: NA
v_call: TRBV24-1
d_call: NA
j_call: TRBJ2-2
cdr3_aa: CATSDSIASNTGELFF
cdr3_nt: TGTGCCACCAGTGATTCAATTGCGTCGAACACCGGGGAGCTGTTTTTT

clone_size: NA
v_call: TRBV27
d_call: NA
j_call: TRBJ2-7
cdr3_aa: CASSEAGYEQYF
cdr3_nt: TGTGCCAGCAGCGAAGCGGGCTACGAGCAGTACTTC

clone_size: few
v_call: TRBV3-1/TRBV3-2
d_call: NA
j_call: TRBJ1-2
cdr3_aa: CASSPAVLGPNYGYTF
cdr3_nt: TGTGCCAGCAGCCCAGCAGTACTAGGGCCTAACTATGGCTACACCTTC

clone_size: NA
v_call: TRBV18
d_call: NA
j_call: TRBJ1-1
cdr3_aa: CASSPTFSGGNTEAFF
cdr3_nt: TGTGCCAGCTCACCAACTTTTTCCGGGGGGAACACTGAAGCTTTCTTT

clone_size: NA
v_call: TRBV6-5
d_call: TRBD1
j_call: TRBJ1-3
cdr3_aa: CASSRTGVGNTIYF
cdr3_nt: TGTGCCAGCAGCCGGACAGGGGTAGGAAACACCATATATTTT

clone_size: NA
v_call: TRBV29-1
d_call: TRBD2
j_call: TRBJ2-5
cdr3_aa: CSVEPPGGLETQYF
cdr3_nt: TGCAGCGTTGAACCACCGGGAGGGTTGGAGACCCAGTACTTC

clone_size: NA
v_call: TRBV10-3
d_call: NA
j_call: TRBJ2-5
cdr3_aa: CATEGSQETQYF
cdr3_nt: TGTGCCACGGAAGGGAGCCAAGAGACCCAGTACTTC

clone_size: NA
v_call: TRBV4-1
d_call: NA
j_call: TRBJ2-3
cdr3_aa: CASSRTLAVLSTDTQYF
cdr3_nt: TGCGCCAGCAGTCGAACATTAGCGGTTCTAAGCACAGATACGCAGTATTTT

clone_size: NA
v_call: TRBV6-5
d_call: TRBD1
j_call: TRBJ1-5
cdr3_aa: CASSSGQGIGQPQHF
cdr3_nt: TGTGCCAGCAGTTCTGGACAGGGGATTGGGCAGCCCCAGCATTTT

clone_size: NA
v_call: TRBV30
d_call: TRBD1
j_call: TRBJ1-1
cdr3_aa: CAWRGQMNTEAFF
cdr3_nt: TGTGCCTGGAGGGGACAGATGAACACTGAAGCTTTCTTT

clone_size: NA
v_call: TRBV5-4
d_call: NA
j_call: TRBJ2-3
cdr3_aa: CASSLARGTDTQYF
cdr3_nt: TGTGCCAGCAGCTTGGCTAGGGGGACAGATACGCAGTATTTT

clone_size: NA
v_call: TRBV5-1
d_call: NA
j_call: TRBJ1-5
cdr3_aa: CASSGGADQPQHF
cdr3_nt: TGCGCCAGCAGCGGCGGGGCCGATCAGCCCCAGCATTTT

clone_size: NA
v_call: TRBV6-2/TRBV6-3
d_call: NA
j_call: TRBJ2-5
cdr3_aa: CASSRQAVQETQYF
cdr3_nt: TGTGCCAGCAGTCGACAGGCGGTCCAAGAGACCCAGTACTTC

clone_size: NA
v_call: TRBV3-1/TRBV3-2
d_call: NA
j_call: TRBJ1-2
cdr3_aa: CASSQGYIAGNYGYTF
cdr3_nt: TGTGCCAGCAGCCAAGGGTATATAGCAGGGAACTATGGCTACACCTTC

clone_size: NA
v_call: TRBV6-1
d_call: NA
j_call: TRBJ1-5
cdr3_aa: CASSEAPGRPQHF
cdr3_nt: TGTGCCAGCAGTGAAGCGCCAGGCCGGCCCCAGCATTTT

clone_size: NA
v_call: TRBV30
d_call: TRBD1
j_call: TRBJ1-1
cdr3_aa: CAWIPGQGVTEAFF
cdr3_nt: TGTGCCTGGATACCGGGACAGGGAGTGACTGAAGCTTTCTTT

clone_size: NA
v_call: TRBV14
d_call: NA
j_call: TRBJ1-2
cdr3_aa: CASSQDLSAGPYGYTF
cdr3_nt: TGTGCCAGCAGCCAAGATCTGTCGGCAGGGCCCTATGGCTACACCTTC

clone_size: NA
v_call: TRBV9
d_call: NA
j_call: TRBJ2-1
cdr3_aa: CASSVRVAYNEQFF
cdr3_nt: TGTGCCAGCAGCGTACGGGTAGCCTACAATGAGCAGTTCTTC

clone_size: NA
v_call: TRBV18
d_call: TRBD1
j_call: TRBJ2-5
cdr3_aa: CASSGTDQETQYF
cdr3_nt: TGTGCCAGCTCAGGGACAGACCAAGAGACCCAGTACTTC

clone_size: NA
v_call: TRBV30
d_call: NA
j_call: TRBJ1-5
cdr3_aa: CAWSRQQGSNQPQHF
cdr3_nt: TGTGCCTGGAGTCGCCAGCAGGGGAGCAATCAGCCCCAGCATTTT

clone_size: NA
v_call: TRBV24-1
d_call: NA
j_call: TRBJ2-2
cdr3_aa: CATSDRDRLTGELFF
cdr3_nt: TGTGCCACCAGTGACCGCGACAGGCTCACCGGGGAGCTGTTTTTT

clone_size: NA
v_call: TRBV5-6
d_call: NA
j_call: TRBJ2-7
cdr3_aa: CASSYFNEQYF
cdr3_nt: TGTGCCAGCAGCTATTTTAACGAGCAGTACTTC

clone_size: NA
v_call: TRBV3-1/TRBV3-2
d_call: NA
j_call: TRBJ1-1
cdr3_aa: CASSQAGATEAFF
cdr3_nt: TGTGCCAGCAGCCAAGCAGGGGCCACTGAAGCTTTCTTT

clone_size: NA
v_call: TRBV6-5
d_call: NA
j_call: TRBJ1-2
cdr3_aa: CASRTPNSGVGSYTF
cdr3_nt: TGTGCCAGCAGAACACCTAATTCAGGGGTTGGGAGCTACACCTTC

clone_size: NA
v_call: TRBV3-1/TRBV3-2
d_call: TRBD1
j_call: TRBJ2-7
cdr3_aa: CASSRPGQELGEQYF
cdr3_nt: TGTGCCAGCAGCCGTCCGGGACAGGAGCTTGGTGAGCAGTACTTC

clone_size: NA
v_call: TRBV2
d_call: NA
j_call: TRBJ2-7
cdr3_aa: CASQLYYEQYF
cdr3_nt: TGTGCCAGCCAACTATACTACGAGCAGTACTTC

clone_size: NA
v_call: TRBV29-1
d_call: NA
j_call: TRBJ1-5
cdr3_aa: CSARWGGSNQPQHF
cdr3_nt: TGCAGCGCCCGATGGGGGGGCAGCAATCAGCCCCAGCATTTT

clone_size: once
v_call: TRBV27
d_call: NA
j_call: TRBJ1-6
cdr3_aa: CASSGSGSPLHF
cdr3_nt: TGTGCCAGCAGTGGTAGCGGTTCACCCCTCCACTTT

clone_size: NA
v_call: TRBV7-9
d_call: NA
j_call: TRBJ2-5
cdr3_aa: CASSLASPDKYF
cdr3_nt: TGTGCCAGCAGCTTAGCGTCCCCTGACAAGTACTTC

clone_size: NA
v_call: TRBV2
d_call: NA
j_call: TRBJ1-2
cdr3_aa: CASSDGGNHYGYTF
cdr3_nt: TGTGCCAGCAGTGATGGGGGGAATCACTATGGCTACACCTTC